The next 26 T cell receptor beta chains were all read from a single sample in a study of blood T cell repertoires in COVID-19. Produced via immunoSEQ multiplex PCR; TCRdb's table is partial and in-frame only. The repertoire holds roughly 32,000 clones, with 65% to 90% as singletons. The material sequenced was peripheral blood. These receptors were collected from a man at least 80 years old with active COVID-19.

The chain combines TRBV6-4 with TRBJ2-1; a weak D match, TRBD1 (6 bases). In germline, CDR1 is MRHNA, CDR2 SNTAGT. With 5 bases removed from V and 4 bases from J, the gap between germline ends came to 9 bases. The CDR3 is 13 amino acids. The CDR3 DNA follows: TGTGCCAGCAGTCTCGACAGGTACAATGAGCAGTTCTTC. This translates into CASSLDRYNEQFF.

The CDR3, as DNA: TGTGCCATCAGTGAGTACAGGGAAGGTGGCTACACCTTC. It encodes CAISEYREGGYTF. The chain uses TRBV10-3 and TRBJ1-2; weak D call: TRBD1 (6 bases). Looked up from germline, CDR1 is ENHRY and CDR2 is SYGVKD. Deletions cut 1 base from V and 7 bases from J, with 10 bases between. The CDR3 consists of 13 residues.

This chain links TRBV15 with TRBJ1-5; no firm D call. This CDR3 has 13 residues. CDR1 LNHNV and CDR2 YYDKDF come from the germline V gene (reference sequence). Trimming stripped 1 base from V and 7 bases from J, with 8 bases between. The CDR3 DNA follows: TGTGCCACCAGCAGAGGCGGTGGGCAGCCCCAGCATTTT. This gives the protein CATSRGGGQPQHF.

This clone was detected only once. This sequence joins TRBV4-1 and TRBJ1-1; 10 positions match TRBD1. After removal of 0 bases from V and 0 bases from J, the junction contained 7 bases not matched to a gene. The CDR3 has 18 residues. The germline gives CDR1 MGHRA, CDR2 YSYEKL. The CDR3: CASSQDRQGAGMNTEAFF. CDR3 DNA sequence: TGCGCCAGCAGCCAAGATCGACAGGGGGCGGGTATGAACACTGAAGCTTTCTTT.

This clone was recorded only once. The rearrangement joins TRBV4-2 to TRBJ1-5; D is possibly TRBD1 (6 bases). CDR1 is LGHNA, CDR2 YNFKEQ, per germline. V was pared by 1 base and J by 0 bases, with 13 bases between. This CDR3 is 17 amino acids long. The CDR3 region is CASSQVGTTLSNQPQHF. In nucleotides, the CDR3 is TGTGCCAGCAGCCAAGTCGGGACAACTCTTAGCAATCAGCCCCAGCATTTT.

V and J are TRBV2 and TRBJ2-3; tentative D call: TRBD1 (5 bases). The V end was cut by 6 bases, the J end by 0 bases, with 13 bases between. Germline V lookup: CDR1 SNHLY, CDR2 FYNNEI. The CDR3 length is 15 residues. The CDR3 spells CASRIGAISTDTQYF. Here the CDR3 DNA reads TGTGCCAGCAGGATAGGGGCAATTAGCACAGATACGCAGTATTTT.

The chain has TRBV29-1 and TRBJ2-3, with D perhaps matching TRBD2 (6 bases). The CDR3 runs to 15 residues. With 1 base removed from V and 4 bases from J, the gap between germline ends came to 15 bases. Germline CDR1 is SQVTM and CDR2 is ANQGSEA. CDR3 sequence reads: CSVEVPTGDPDTQYF. CDR3 coding DNA: TGCAGCGTTGAAGTCCCTACGGGGGACCCAGATACGCAGTATTTT.

The V call is TRBV19, the J call TRBJ2-3, with TRBD2 as a possible D gene (6 bases). The germline V and J ends were trimmed by 6 bases and 0 bases, with 16 bases remaining between them. This CDR3 contains 16 residues. CDR1 and CDR2 (germline): LNHDA, SQIVND (reference sequence). The DNA of the CDR3 is TGTGCCAGTAGGAACCGGGGGTACACTAGCACAGATACGCAGTATTTT. As protein: CASRNRGYTSTDTQYF.

This clone showed up just once. The chain combines TRBV12-3 or TRBV12-4 with TRBJ2-5; D unresolved. The CDR3 length is 12 residues. V was cut by 10 bases and J by 5 bases, with 14 bases left in between. The CDR3 is CATSTDGETQYF. The CDR3 DNA is TGTGCCACCTCGACCGACGGGGAGACCCAGTACTTC.

J is TRBJ2-3 and V is TRBV7-2, with TRBD2 as a possible D gene (5 bases). CDR1 SGHTA and CDR2 FQGNSA come from the germline V gene. CDR3 length: 14 residues. Trimming shortened V by 1 base and J by 1 base, and 6 bases separated the two germline ends. The CDR3 loop is CASSLGGRTDTQYF. As DNA, the CDR3 is TGTGCCAGCAGCTTAGGCGGGCGCACAGATACGCAGTATTTT.

The chain joins TRBV5-1 to TRBJ1-4; D is perhaps TRBD1 (5 bases). CDR3 size: 14 residues. The V end lost 2 bases, the J end lost 6 bases, and 11 bases lay between the germline ends. Germline V gene data show CDR1 as SGHRS and CDR2 as YFSETQ. CDR3 sequence (DNA): TGCGCCAGCAGCTTCCAGGGTCGGGATGAAAAACTGTTTTTT. This sequence encodes CASSFQGRDEKLFF.

The chain employs TRBV7-3 and TRBJ2-3, with TRBD1 as a possible D gene (5 bases). The CDR3 consists of 15 residues. Per germline, CDR1 SGHTA and CDR2 FQGTGA. Trimming took 5 bases from V and 5 from J, leaving 17 bases between them. The CDR3 protein is CASSLGKGVVDTQYF. The CDR3 DNA reads as TGTGCCAGCAGCCTCGGTAAAGGGGTGGTAGATACGCAGTATTTT. The whole variable domain, filled in from reference TRBV7-3 and TRBJ2-3, reads GAGVSQTPSNKVTEKGKYVELRCDPISGHTALYWYRQSLGQGPEFLIYFQGTGAADDSGLPNDRFFAVRPEGSVSTLKIQRTERGDSAVYLCASSLGKGVVDTQYFGPGTRLTVL.

This clone was seen only a few times. This sequence joins TRBV3-1 (or the pseudogene TRBV3-2) and TRBJ2-1; 10 bases fit TRBD1. Germline V gives CDR1 LGHDT, CDR2 YNNKEL (reference sequence). The CDR3 sequence is 15 residues long. V trimming: 6 bases; J trimming: 7 bases; junction bases outside the gene matches: 9. The CDR3 reads CASSLTGTGENEQFF. CDR3 nucleotide sequence: TGTGCCAGCAGTCTCACCGGGACAGGGGAAAATGAGCAGTTCTTC.

The rearrangement links TRBV6-5 to TRBJ2-1, with D unresolved. CDR3 length: 12 residues. CDR1 is MNHEY, CDR2 SVGAGI, per germline. The V end was cut by 6 bases, the J end by 0 bases, with 3 bases between. CDR3 coding DNA: TGTGCCAGCAGGAGCTCCTACAATGAGCAGTTCTTC. Amino acid sequence: CASRSSYNEQFF.

This clone was counted a single time. The rearrangement joins TRBV4-1 to TRBJ2-7; possible D gene TRBD2, 5 bases. The CDR3 sequence is 16 residues long. Germline V gene data show CDR1 as MGHRA and CDR2 as YSYEKL. V dropped 0 bases and J dropped 4 bases, with 16 bases sitting between them. CDR3 in DNA: TGCGCCAGCAGCCAAGATGCGGGTCCCTGGGGTTACGAGCAGTACTTC. Protein sequence: CASSQDAGPWGYEQYF.

V and J are TRBV7-9 and TRBJ1-2; D is unresolved. Trimming took 5 bases from V and 2 from J, leaving 12 bases between them. The CDR3 contains 14 residues. Germline CDR1 SEHNR, CDR2 FQNEAQ (reference sequence). The DNA for the CDR3 is TGTGCCAGCAGCGGCTCCGGAGGCAACTATGGCTACACCTTC. Its translation is CASSGSGGNYGYTF.

The V and J genes are TRBV6-5 and TRBJ2-7; perhaps TRBD1 as D (6 bases). The CDR3 is 14 residues long. V lost 6 bases and J 7 bases, leaving 19 bases between the germline ends. The germline V gene has CDR1 MNHEY and CDR2 SVGAGI. CDR3 nucleotides: TGTGCCAGCAGCCAGTTTCAAAAAGGGGGAGAGCAGTACTTC. This translates into CASSQFQKGGEQYF.

Only a few counts were recorded for this clone. The chain couples TRBV6-6 to TRBJ1-4, with 10 bases aligning to TRBD1. The germline CDR1 and CDR2 sequences are MNHNY and SVGAGI (reference sequence). This CDR3 region has 14 residues. V lost 3 bases to trimming and J lost 6 bases; unmatched junction nucleotides: 1. CDR3 in amino acids: CASSYGQGDEKLFF. CDR3 in DNA: TGTGCCAGCAGTTATGGACAGGGGGATGAAAAACTGTTTTTT.

The chain joins TRBV19 to TRBJ2-3; 9 nucleotides match TRBD2. The CDR3 has 15 amino acids. The germline CDR1 and CDR2 sequences are LNHDA and SQIVND (reference sequence). Losses at the gene ends were 5 bases for V and 6 bases for J; bases not matched to a gene: 9. The chain's CDR3 is CASSFAGGPDDTQYF. The CDR3 DNA reads as TGTGCCAGTAGTTTTGCGGGGGGGCCTGATGATACGCAGTATTTT.

The CDR3 sequence: CASSWDRVSPQHF. As DNA, the CDR3 is TGTGCCAGCAGCTGGGACAGGGTTTCGCCCCAGCATTTT. J is TRBJ1-5 and V is TRBV7-2; 9 bases fit TRBD1. The CDR3 length is 13 residues. Germline lookup yields CDR1 SGHTA and CDR2 FQGNSA. V dropped 4 bases and J dropped 9; count of bases not matched to a gene: 4.

The V call is TRBV19, the J call TRBJ1-2, with 8 positions matching TRBD1. After removal of 6 bases from V and 3 bases from J, the junction contained 9 bases not matched to a gene. Germline V gene data show CDR1 as LNHDA and CDR2 as SQIVND (reference sequence). CDR3 size: 15 residues. CDR3 sequence (DNA): TGTGCCAGTAGCCTAGGACAGGGACGAGACTATGGCTACACCTTC. Translation: CASSLGQGRDYGYTF.

The rearrangement uses TRBV29-1 and TRBJ1-1; 9 bases line up with TRBD1. The germline V gene has CDR1 SQVTM and CDR2 ANQGSEA. J lost 5 bases, V lost 6 bases, and 10 bases had no gene match. This CDR3 has 14 residues. The CDR3 coding sequence is TGCAGCGTAGCCTCCGGGACAGGGAGTACTGAAGCTTTCTTT. Translated, it gives CSVASGTGSTEAFF. Combining the CDR3 with reference TRBV29-1 and TRBJ1-1 gives the whole variable domain SAVISQKPSRDICQRGTSLTIQCQVDSQVTMMFWYRQQPGQSLTLIATANQGSEATYESGFVIDKFPISRPNLTFSTLTVSNMSPEDSSIYLCSVASGTGSTEAFFGQGTRLTVV.

V gene TRBV2 combines with J gene TRBJ2-1; TRBD2 matches at 7 bases. This CDR3 is built from 13 residues. The V and J ends lost 6 bases and 3 bases, in that order; junction bases with no gene match: 2. Germline-derived CDR1 and CDR2 are SNHLY and FYNNEI. The CDR3 loop reads CASSSGVYNEQFF. CDR3 nucleotide sequence: TGTGCCAGCAGCAGCGGGGTCTACAATGAGCAGTTCTTC.

The chain employs TRBV25-1 and TRBJ2-5; TRBD1 aligns across 7 bases. The germline CDR1 and CDR2 sequences are MGHDK and SYGVNS. J was trimmed by 5 bases and V by 0 bases; bases with no gene match: 9. The CDR3 is 16 residues long. Here the CDR3 reads CASSEYRGRQEETQYF. In DNA, the CDR3 is TGTGCCAGCAGTGAATATAGGGGGCGACAGGAGGAGACCCAGTACTTC.

A remark on this clone: The same CDR3 is also encoded by other DNA sequences in this sample. This chain connects TRBV19 to TRBJ1-2; D is undetermined. From germline, CDR1 is LNHDA and CDR2 SQIVND (reference sequence). Between the trimmed V and J ends, which lost 3 bases and 1 base, there was a span of 3 bases. The CDR3 has 12 residues. The CDR3 bases are TGTGCCAGTAGTATGCGTAACTATGGCTACACCTTC. As protein: CASSMRNYGYTF.

There are a few counts of this clone. The rearrangement uses TRBV5-4 and TRBJ1-2; maybe TRBD1 (5 bases). This CDR3 has 19 residues. Germline V gene data show CDR1 as SGHNT and CDR2 as YYREEE (reference sequence). The ends were cut back, 3 bases at V and 2 bases at J, with 26 bases in the middle. The CDR3 nucleotides are TGTGCCAGCAGCTCAATGGGGAGGACACTCAATCAACGAAACTATGGCTACACCTTC. Protein: CASSSMGRTLNQRNYGYTF.